These T cell receptor beta chains were read from a single sample in a study of T cell repertoires in cytomegalovirus infection. One entry per CDR3 protein, called by TCRdb with MiXCR from the reads. The profile shows roughly 100,000 distinct CDR3 sequences, 42% of them singletons. Their antigens are not known. The sequencing used CD8+ T cells from cultured PBMCs, collected from culture after CMV antigen stimulation. The receptor source for this set is a human donor in good health (CMV status not recorded). Some clones in this sample may be carry-over from other donors' samples. Both conserved end residues are part of each CDR3. The D gene is left open where the match is weak. Some rows mark clone size as missing; the rest say once, few, many or name a class of expanded clone.

DNA: TGTGCCAGCAGCGTAGAAGGGGTAGCGGGGTACTACAATGAGCAGTTCTTC
CDR3: CASSVEGVAGYYNEQFF
D: TRBD2
V: TRBV9
size: NA
J: TRBJ2-1
length: 17

DNA: TGTGCCAGCAGTTTCTCCGGGACTATAGATGAGCAGTTCTTC
CDR3: CASSFSGTIDEQFF
D: TRBD2
V: TRBV6-6
size: many
J: TRBJ2-1
length: 14

DNA: TGCAGTGCTAGAGATCCGGGGGGGACTAGCGGGACCATAAGGGAGGATGAGCAGTTCTTC
CDR3: CSARDPGGTSGTIREDEQFF
D: TRBD2
V: TRBV20-1
size: NA
J: TRBJ2-1
length: 20

DNA: TGTGCCAGCAGTTCGGGGGGAAGCACAGATACGCAGTATTTT
CDR3: CASSSGGSTDTQYF
D: TRBD2
V: TRBV12-3/TRBV12-4
size: few
J: TRBJ2-3
length: 14

DNA: TGTGCCAGCCTCGAACAGGGATCTCGAATCTACAATGAGCAGTTCTTC
CDR3: CASLEQGSRIYNEQFF
D: NA
V: TRBV2
size: NA
J: TRBJ2-1
length: 16

DNA: TGCAGCGTTGAAGGAAGCACTAGGGAAGAGACCCAGTACTTC
CDR3: CSVEGSTREETQYF
D: NA
V: TRBV29-1
size: few
J: TRBJ2-5
length: 14

DNA: TGTGCCAGCAGTTCCCCTCGGACAGGGAGCTTATACAATGAGCAGTTCTTC
CDR3: CASSSPRTGSLYNEQFF
D: TRBD1
V: TRBV6-2/TRBV6-3
size: NA
J: TRBJ2-1
length: 17

DNA: TGTGCCAGCAGCTTCCAAGGAGATGGCTACACCTTC
CDR3: CASSFQGDGYTF
D: NA
V: TRBV13
size: NA
J: TRBJ1-2
length: 12

DNA: TGTGCCAGCAGCCGTCTAGCGGGGGGATACAATGAGCAGTTCTTC
CDR3: CASSRLAGGYNEQFF
D: TRBD2
V: TRBV11-3
size: few
J: TRBJ2-1
length: 15

DNA: TGCAGTGCTCTCTCAATCGGGCAGGGGGCGGGGGGCTACACCTTC
CDR3: CSALSIGQGAGGYTF
D: TRBD1
V: TRBV20-1
size: NA
J: TRBJ1-2
length: 15

DNA: TGTGCCAGCAGCCAGGGAGTAAATGGCTACACCTTC
CDR3: CASSQGVNGYTF
D: NA
V: TRBV7-6
size: NA
J: TRBJ1-2
length: 12

DNA: TGTGCCAGCAGCTCCCCGGGCGTCAATGAGCAGTTCTTC
CDR3: CASSSPGVNEQFF
D: NA
V: TRBV7-7
size: NA
J: TRBJ2-1
length: 13

DNA: TGTGCCAGCAGCTCGTTCAGCGGGGATGAGCAGTTCTTC
CDR3: CASSSFSGDEQFF
D: TRBD2
V: TRBV11-2
size: NA
J: TRBJ2-1
length: 13

DNA: TGCAGTGTTAGTTCTCTAGCGGGGGGGCCGGAGACCCAGTACTTC
CDR3: CSVSSLAGGPETQYF
D: TRBD2
V: TRBV20-1
size: NA
J: TRBJ2-5
length: 15

DNA: TGTGCCAGTAGCTTGGGGGGACACGAGCAGTACTTC
CDR3: CASSLGGHEQYF
D: NA
V: TRBV19
size: few
J: TRBJ2-7
length: 12

DNA: TGTGCCAGTAGTATGTTCGCTAGCGGGGATAATGAGCAGTTCTTC
CDR3: CASSMFASGDNEQFF
D: TRBD2
V: TRBV19
size: NA
J: TRBJ2-1
length: 15

DNA: TGTGCCACCAGCAGCCCACGGACAGAGGTTGAAGATACGCAGTATTTT
CDR3: CATSSPRTEVEDTQYF
D: NA
V: TRBV15
size: few
J: TRBJ2-3
length: 16

DNA: TGTGCCAGCAGCTTAGGCTCCAGTCCGGGGGCAGGGAACGGCTACACCTTC
CDR3: CASSLGSSPGAGNGYTF
D: NA
V: TRBV7-3
size: few
J: TRBJ1-2
length: 17

DNA: TGTGCCAGCAGTGATGAAGGACAGGGGGACACTGAAGCTTTCTTT
CDR3: CASSDEGQGDTEAFF
D: TRBD1
V: TRBV6-1
size: few
J: TRBJ1-1
length: 15

DNA: TGTGCCAGCAGTTTATGGGTTCCGAGCAATCAGCCCCAGCATTTT
CDR3: CASSLWVPSNQPQHF
D: NA
V: TRBV12-3/TRBV12-4
size: NA
J: TRBJ1-5
length: 15

DNA: TGTGCCAGCAGCTCAGGGGGGGGCTCCTACGAGCAGTACTTC
CDR3: CASSSGGGSYEQYF
D: NA
V: TRBV11-2
size: NA
J: TRBJ2-7
length: 14

DNA: TGTGCCACCAGCAGCTTACTAGCGGGGGGGGATTCCTCCTACAATGAGCAGTTCTTC
CDR3: CATSSLLAGGDSSYNEQFF
D: TRBD2
V: TRBV15
size: many
J: TRBJ2-1
length: 19

DNA: TGTGCCAGCAGTTTAGACAACCAAGAGACCCGGTACTTC
CDR3: CASSLDNQETRYF
D: NA
V: TRBV27
size: once
J: TRBJ2-5
length: 13

DNA: TGTGCCAGCAGCGTAGACAGGGGAGGGTTCAGCACTGAAGCTTTCTTT
CDR3: CASSVDRGGFSTEAFF
D: TRBD1
V: TRBV7-4
size: NA
J: TRBJ1-1
length: 16

DNA: TGCGCCAGCGCAGGGGGTGGTCCTGAAGCTTTCTTT
CDR3: CASAGGGPEAFF
D: TRBD1
V: TRBV4-1
size: NA
J: TRBJ1-1
length: 12

DNA: TGTGCCAGCAGTTATACCTTGGGGCTCGAGCAGTACTTC
CDR3: CASSYTLGLEQYF
D: NA
V: TRBV12-3/TRBV12-4
size: few
J: TRBJ2-7
length: 13

DNA: TGTGCCAGCAGTTTCCGGGGGGCCGACACCGGGGAGCTGTTTTTT
CDR3: CASSFRGADTGELFF
D: NA
V: TRBV6-4
size: NA
J: TRBJ2-2
length: 15

DNA: TGTGCCAGCAGTTTAGTGTTGGTTGGTGAGCAGTTCTTC
CDR3: CASSLVLVGEQFF
D: NA
V: TRBV27
size: few
J: TRBJ2-1
length: 13

DNA: TGTGCCAGCAGTTTAAGACTAGCGGGACCTTACAATGAGCAGTTCTTC
CDR3: CASSLRLAGPYNEQFF
D: TRBD2
V: TRBV12-3/TRBV12-4
size: NA
J: TRBJ2-1
length: 16

DNA: TGTGCCAGCAGCACCTCTAGCGGGATAAACACCGGGGAGCTGTTTTTT
CDR3: CASSTSSGINTGELFF
D: TRBD2
V: TRBV7-2
size: NA
J: TRBJ2-2
length: 16

DNA: TGTGCCAGCAGACAGACTAGCGGGGGCACAGATACGCAGTATTTT
CDR3: CASRQTSGGTDTQYF
D: TRBD2
V: TRBV7-4
size: NA
J: TRBJ2-3
length: 15

DNA: TGCAGTGCTAGAGGTGAGGGGGACACTGAAGCTTTCTTT
CDR3: CSARGEGDTEAFF
D: NA
V: TRBV20-1
size: NA
J: TRBJ1-1
length: 13

DNA: TGTGCCAGCAGCCCGGGACAGATTAACTATGGCTACACCTTC
CDR3: CASSPGQINYGYTF
D: TRBD1
V: TRBV12-3/TRBV12-4
size: NA
J: TRBJ1-2
length: 14

DNA: TGTGCCAGCAGTTACTCTGGATCAACTAATGAAAAACTGTTTTTT
CDR3: CASSYSGSTNEKLFF
D: NA
V: TRBV6-2/TRBV6-3
size: NA
J: TRBJ1-4
length: 15

DNA: TGCAGCGTTGAATCAGGGGGCACTGAAGCTTTCTTT
CDR3: CSVESGGTEAFF
D: TRBD1
V: TRBV29-1
size: NA
J: TRBJ1-1
length: 12

DNA: TGTGCCAGCAGCTCGGTAGCGGGGGGGCCAGATACGCAGTATTTT
CDR3: CASSSVAGGPDTQYF
D: TRBD2
V: TRBV7-2
size: few
J: TRBJ2-3
length: 15

DNA: TGTGCCAGCAGCATGGCTAGCGGGGGTCCGTGGCTCACCGGGGAGCTGTTTTTT
CDR3: CASSMASGGPWLTGELFF
D: TRBD2
V: TRBV5-6
size: NA
J: TRBJ2-2
length: 18

DNA: TGTGCCAGCAGCTTAGCTCCTAGCGGGGGTGCAAGCTCCTACAATGAGCAGTTCTTC
CDR3: CASSLAPSGGASSYNEQFF
D: TRBD2
V: TRBV7-8
size: NA
J: TRBJ2-1
length: 19

DNA: TGTGCCAGCAGCTTAGACAGGGGCGGCATTCAGTACTTC
CDR3: CASSLDRGGIQYF
D: TRBD1
V: TRBV7-8
size: few
J: TRBJ2-4
length: 13

DNA: TGTGCCAGCAGTTCAGGCACCATATATTTT
CDR3: CASSSGTIYF
D: NA
V: TRBV12-3/TRBV12-4
size: NA
J: TRBJ1-3
length: 10

DNA: TGCAGTGCTAGAGAGGGAGCGTTCTCTGGAAACACCATATATTTT
CDR3: CSAREGAFSGNTIYF
D: NA
V: TRBV20-1
size: NA
J: TRBJ1-3
length: 15

DNA: TGTGCCAGCAGCTTAGTGGGAAGGGGAAGCAATCAGCCCCAGCATTTT
CDR3: CASSLVGRGSNQPQHF
D: NA
V: TRBV7-3
size: NA
J: TRBJ1-5
length: 16

DNA: TGTGCCAGCAGCTTAGCGACGGACAGGGGCCACGAGCAGTACTTC
CDR3: CASSLATDRGHEQYF
D: TRBD1
V: TRBV7-8
size: NA
J: TRBJ2-7
length: 15

DNA: TGTGCCAGCAGCTTGTGGTTGACAGGGGACGAAAAACTGTTTTTT
CDR3: CASSLWLTGDEKLFF
D: TRBD1
V: TRBV5-5
size: once
J: TRBJ1-4
length: 15